These T cell receptor beta chains were read from a single sample in a study of cytotoxic CD8 clonotypes in ibrutinib-treated CLL. Clones were sequenced by immunoSEQ multiplex PCR, and TCRdb holds only the in-frame ones, with some missing. The table has approximately 320,000 clones, about 64% seen once. Sequenced material: PBMCs, taken after 36 months of ibrutinib treatment. The source is a human donor with chronic lymphocytic leukemia. Both conserved end residues are part of each CDR3. The D gene is left open where the match is weak. Not all rows give a size; the values are once, few, many and, for expanded clones, a class.

TGTGCCAGCAGCTTAGTTTCCGGGACAGGGTACGAGACCCAGTACTTC	CASSLVSGTGYETQYF	NA	TRBV11-2	TRBJ2-5	TRBD1
TGCAGCGTCCTGGGCGGACAGCCGATCAATGAGCAGTTCTTC	CSVLGGQPINEQFF	NA	TRBV29-1	TRBJ2-1	NA
TGTGCCAGCAGCGGCTCTCAGGATTCACCCCTCCACTTT	CASSGSQDSPLHF	NA	TRBV5-6	TRBJ1-6	NA
TGCGCCAGCAGCTGGCCCCGGACTAGCGGCCCGAACACCGGGGAGCTGTTTTTT	CASSWPRTSGPNTGELFF	NA	TRBV5-1	TRBJ2-2	TRBD2
TGCGCCAGCAGTCACACGGAGGGGAGGGGAACTGAAGCTTTCTTT	CASSHTEGRGTEAFF	NA	TRBV23-1	TRBJ1-1	NA
TGCGCCAGCAGCCAAGATAGGTCGTTCGCAGGGCTCGCTAACTATGGCTACACCTTC	CASSQDRSFAGLANYGYTF	NA	TRBV4-1	TRBJ1-2	NA
TGTGCCAGCAGCTTATTTGCCACAGATACGCAGTATTTT	CASSLFATDTQYF	few	TRBV7-6	TRBJ2-3	NA
TGTGCCAGCAGCTTCACCGGGACTAAGAAAACAGATACGCAGTATTTT	CASSFTGTKKTDTQYF	NA	TRBV7-8	TRBJ2-3	TRBD2
TGTGCCAGCAGCTCGTGGGGACCGGGGCACTACGAGCAGTACTTC	CASSSWGPGHYEQYF	NA	TRBV7-9	TRBJ2-7	NA
TGTGCCAGCAGCGTAGGGGGGACAATGAACACTGAAGCTTTCTTT	CASSVGGTMNTEAFF	NA	TRBV9	TRBJ1-1	NA
TGTGCCAGCAGCATTGACAGGGCCTCTGGAAACACCATATATTTT	CASSIDRASGNTIYF	NA	TRBV5-4	TRBJ1-3	TRBD1
TGTGCCAGCAATTTGACAGACAGGGGCTTCTACGAGCAGTACTTC	CASNLTDRGFYEQYF	NA	TRBV6-5	TRBJ2-7	TRBD1
TGTGCCAGCAGCCCGGCGGGACTAGCGGGGGAGACCCAGTACTTC	CASSPAGLAGETQYF	NA	TRBV7-2	TRBJ2-5	TRBD2
TGTGCCAGCAGCATCGGCAGGGGGTTGGAGACCCAGTACTTC	CASSIGRGLETQYF	few	TRBV7-9	TRBJ2-5	TRBD1
TGCGCCAGCAGCTTGGACCTCCGCACAGATACACAGTATTTT	CASSLDLRTDTQYF	NA	TRBV5-1	TRBJ2-3	NA
TGTGCCAGCAGCTTATGGGCCAAAGAGACCCAGTACTTC	CASSLWAKETQYF	NA	TRBV7-2	TRBJ2-5	NA
TGTGCCAGCAGTATACAGGGGTATAGCAATCAGCCCCAGCATTTT	CASSIQGYSNQPQHF	few	TRBV27	TRBJ1-5	TRBD1
TGTGCCAGCAGCGTAGTCGGGGGGCAGGGTGGCTACACCTTC	CASSVVGGQGGYTF	NA	TRBV9	TRBJ1-2	NA
TGCAGCGTTGAAGGCCCAGGAGGGGGGACAGGCTCCTACGAGCAGTACTTC	CSVEGPGGGTGSYEQYF	NA	TRBV29-1	TRBJ2-7	TRBD1
TGCGCCAGCAGCTCCTCACAAGGGGAAGGGCTGGTGGCTTTCTTT	CASSSSQGEGLVAFF	NA	TRBV5-1	TRBJ1-1	NA
TGTGCCAGCAGCGTAGGGGGCGTAGAAAAACTGTTTTTT	CASSVGGVEKLFF	NA	TRBV9	TRBJ1-4	NA
TGTGCCACCAGCTCCCGGCAGGGTTTGTCTGAAGCTTTCTTT	CATSSRQGLSEAFF	NA	TRBV15	TRBJ1-1	NA
TGTGCCAGCAGTTATCCGGCTAGCGGTCGCAATGAGCAGTTCTTC	CASSYPASGRNEQFF	NA	TRBV6-5	TRBJ2-1	TRBD2
TGTGCCAGCAGCCCGCAAACTAGCGGGAGCACAGATACGCAGTATTTT	CASSPQTSGSTDTQYF	few	TRBV7-9	TRBJ2-3	TRBD2
TGTGCCAGCAGCTTAGCGATCAGTATGAACACTGAAGCTTTCTTT	CASSLAISMNTEAFF	once	TRBV7-8	TRBJ1-1	NA
TGTGCCAGCAACCGGCGAACAGGGGAGCGAAGCTATGGCTACACCTTC	CASNRRTGERSYGYTF	NA	TRBV21-1	TRBJ1-2	NA
TGTGCCAGCAGCCAAGGGGCGTCGCGCACAGATACGCAGTATTTT	CASSQGASRTDTQYF	NA	TRBV4-2	TRBJ2-3	NA
TGTGCCAGCAGTCAAATATCAGGGGTAAGGCAGTTCTTC	CASSQISGVRQFF	NA	TRBV27	TRBJ2-1	NA
TGTGCCAGCAGCTTAAGGTTCGGTGTAGGCAATGAAAAACTGTTTTTT	CASSLRFGVGNEKLFF	NA	TRBV7-3	TRBJ1-4	NA
TGTGCCAGCAGCGTAGGTACCGTGAGTACAGATACGCAGTATTTT	CASSVGTVSTDTQYF	NA	TRBV9	TRBJ2-3	NA
TGTGCCAGCACCAATATTGCCGAAGAGACCCAGTACTTC	CASTNIAEETQYF	NA	TRBV6-5	TRBJ2-5	NA
TGCAGCGTTGATCTGAGGGGGGTTGGCTATGGCTACACCTTC	CSVDLRGVGYGYTF	NA	TRBV29-1	TRBJ1-2	NA
TGCAGCGTTGAAGGGCGCGGAAACACAGATACGCAGTATTTT	CSVEGRGNTDTQYF	NA	TRBV29-1	TRBJ2-3	NA
TGCAGCGTTGAAGTTGCAGGGAGAGGAACCGGGGAGCTGTTTTTT	CSVEVAGRGTGELFF	NA	TRBV29-1	TRBJ2-2	NA
TGCGCCAGCAGCCAAGATAGCGCGGGAGGGCCGATCCACGAGCAGTACTTC	CASSQDSAGGPIHEQYF	NA	TRBV4-3	TRBJ2-7	TRBD2
TGTGCCAGCATTGGAGGCACTGAAGCTTTCTTT	CASIGGTEAFF	NA	TRBV6-6	TRBJ1-1	NA
TGTGCCAGCAGCTTAACCGGGACAGGGTACAACAATGAGCAGTTCTTC	CASSLTGTGYNNEQFF	NA	TRBV11-2	TRBJ2-1	TRBD1